Described below is a single T cell receptor beta chain sequence and its context. Antigen specificity is unknown. Amplification used 60 Vbeta primers and 13 Jbeta primers. The protocol was immunoSEQ multiplex PCR, while the TCRdb copy is restricted to in-frame clones and leaves out a portion. The table has 99,000 or so clones, approximately 72% seen once; the top ten hold roughly 1.2%. This entry comes from a study of cytomegalovirus exposure and HLA in healthy donors. Overall study results and limits: Through in vitro validation, a few CMV-associated chains were shown to be specific for CMV antigens. Reports described diagnosis of cytomegalovirus status by the classifier as highly specific and sensitive. According to an earlier analysis, most TCR beta V segments yielded productive rearrangements about 90% or about 30% of the time. Rarity characterized most TCR sequences, yet some public TCRs appeared in many donors.

V lost 4 bases, J lost 9 bases, and 19 bases lay in between. CDR3 length: 15 amino acids. The germline CDR1 and CDR2 sequences are SGHTA and FQGNSA. This sequence originates from a young man in good health and CMV-seronegative. The rearrangement joins TRBV7-2 to TRBJ2-1, with D tentatively TRBD1 (6 bases). Sequenced material: PBMCs. The CDR3 DNA reads as TGTGCCAGCAGCTCGACCCCAGGGGCGCCGGGTGAGCAGTTCTTC. Translating it yields CASSSTPGAPGEQFF.